The 7 T cell receptor beta chains below all came from one sample that was sequenced in a study of blood T cells in healthy people across ages. A J-beta primer mix and a sample-barcoded 5' primer were used in a second PCR of about 7 to 12 cycles. TCRdb independently ran MiXCR on the 5' RACE reads; one entry per CDR3 protein. The sample yields 1.5 million to 2 million distinct CDR3 sequences, about 50% seen once. The specimen sequenced was blood. These receptors all stem from a woman aged 40 to 49 in good health.

This chain joins TRBV6-6 and TRBJ1-2; 8 bases align to TRBD1. The J segment lost 4 bases and the V segment lost 7 bases, leaving 8 bases of the junction unmatched. The CDR3 has 14 amino acids. CDR1 is MNHNY and CDR2 is SVGAGI in the germline V gene (reference sequence). The DNA of the CDR3 is TGTGCCAGCAAACCCGGACAGGGCGGCTATGGCTACACCTTC. Translating it yields CASKPGQGGYGYTF.

The V call is TRBV4-2, the J call TRBJ1-2; possibly TRBD1 for D (5 bases). V was clipped by 1 base and J by 7 bases, with 13 bases between them. Looked up from germline, CDR1 is LGHNA and CDR2 is YNFKEQ. The CDR3 length is 14 residues. This CDR3 reads CASSQGPGNSGYTF. Written as DNA, the CDR3 is TGTGCCAGCAGCCAAGGCCCAGGGAATTCTGGCTACACCTTC.

The chain uses TRBV29-1 and TRBJ2-5; 10 bases line up with TRBD1. Germline trimming cut 3 bases from V and 3 bases from J; bases unmatched to any gene: 1. CDR1 is SQVTM and CDR2 is ANQGSEA in the germline V gene. CDR3 length equals 13 residues. The CDR3 loop is CSVDGTGEETQYF. CDR3 bases: TGCAGCGTTGATGGGACAGGGGAAGAGACCCAGTACTTC.

A few counts support this clonotype. This chain connects TRBV10-3 to TRBJ2-7, with TRBD2 matching over 7 bases. From germline, CDR1 is ENHRY and CDR2 SYGVKD. This CDR3 is built from 14 residues. V gave up 2 bases and J gave up 6 bases; unmatched junction bases: 7. CDR3 sequence reads: CAISEGLGPSEQYF. CDR3 coding DNA: TGTGCCATCAGTGAGGGACTAGGTCCCTCCGAGCAGTACTTC.

This rearrangement joins TRBV12-3 or TRBV12-4 to TRBJ1-2, with no clear D. The CDR3 is 14 residues long. V dropped 7 bases and J dropped 4 bases, with 16 bases sitting between them. The CDR3 DNA follows: TGTGCCAGCACCCCGAGGGCACTCGGCTATGGCTACACCTTC. Translation gives CASTPRALGYGYTF.

J is TRBJ2-5 and V is TRBV5-8; no clear D. Germline CDR1 reads SGHTS; CDR2 reads YDEGEE. This CDR3 is 15 amino acids long. The ends were cut back, 0 bases at V and 3 bases at J, with 12 bases in the middle. Here the CDR3 DNA reads TGTGCCAGCAGCTTGGTGCGCGGCTACGAAGAGACCCAGTACTTC. Residues: CASSLVRGYEETQYF.

This rearrangement joins TRBV7-3 to TRBJ2-3; TRBD1 or TRBD2 may be the D gene (6 bases each). Germline lookup yields CDR1 SGHTA and CDR2 FQGTGA. The germline V and J ends were trimmed by 5 bases and 6 bases, with 21 bases remaining between them. This CDR3 contains 16 residues. The CDR3 DNA reads as TGTGCCAGCAGCCAGTCCGGGGGCCCCTCAAGGGATACGCAGTATTTT. Protein product: CASSQSGGPSRDTQYF.